These T cell receptor beta chains were read from a single sample in a study of T cell responses to AZD1222 COVID-19 vaccine. Data came from immunoSEQ multiplex PCR; TCRdb stores just in-frame clones and leaves some out. The repertoire consists of approximately 110,000 clones, with 75% to 90% occurring once and the leading ten covering roughly 4.4%. Sequenced here: peripheral blood, sampled 28 days after the second AZD1222 dose. Receptors were obtained from an adult who received the AZD1222 COVID-19 vaccine. Each CDR3 is given with its conserved first and last residue. D genes are given only for firm matches. Not all rows give a size; the values are once, few, many and, for expanded clones, a class.

cdr3_aa: CASSSETLSFTGELFF; cdr3_nt: TGTGCCAGCAGCTCCGAGACCCTTTCATTCACCGGGGAGCTGTTTTTT; v_call: TRBV7-8; j_call: TRBJ2-2; clone_size: .; d_call: .
cdr3_aa: CASSEGGGLYEQYF; cdr3_nt: TGTGCCAGCAGTGAAGGTGGCGGCCTTTACGAGCAGTACTTC; v_call: TRBV2; j_call: TRBJ2-7; clone_size: .; d_call: .
cdr3_aa: CASSLQGLAVHEQYF; cdr3_nt: TGTGCCAGCAGTTTACAGGGACTAGCGGTCCACGAGCAGTACTTC; v_call: TRBV28; j_call: TRBJ2-7; clone_size: .; d_call: TRBD2
cdr3_aa: CASSPASQGNTGELFF; cdr3_nt: TGTGCCAGCTCGCCCGCCAGCCAGGGGAACACCGGGGAGCTGTTTTTT; v_call: TRBV18; j_call: TRBJ2-2; clone_size: .; d_call: .
cdr3_aa: CASSQGPRRYF; cdr3_nt: TGTGCCAGCAGCCAGGGACCCCGCCGGTACTTC; v_call: TRBV12-3/TRBV12-4; j_call: TRBJ2-7; clone_size: .; d_call: .
cdr3_aa: CASSLVLGAGGTDTQYF; cdr3_nt: TGCGCCAGCAGCTTGGTATTGGGAGCGGGGGGCACAGATACGCAGTATTTT; v_call: TRBV5-1; j_call: TRBJ2-3; clone_size: .; d_call: TRBD2
cdr3_aa: CASSPLADQGLFF; cdr3_nt: TGTGCCAGCAGCCCCCTGGCGGACCAAGGACTGTTTTTT; v_call: TRBV12-3/TRBV12-4; j_call: TRBJ1-4; clone_size: .; d_call: .
cdr3_aa: CASSYPRLRDRDYGYTF; cdr3_nt: TGTGCCAGCAGTTACCCCCGATTAAGGGACAGAGACTATGGCTACACCTTC; v_call: TRBV6-2/TRBV6-3; j_call: TRBJ1-2; clone_size: .; d_call: TRBD1
cdr3_aa: CAWRTGTGLRSPGLEQYF; cdr3_nt: TGTGCCTGGAGAACCGGGACAGGACTTCGATCCCCGGGCCTCGAGCAGTACTTC; v_call: TRBV30; j_call: TRBJ2-7; clone_size: .; d_call: TRBD1
cdr3_aa: CASSQDGTANQPQHF; cdr3_nt: TGTGCCAGCAGCCAAGACGGGACGGCGAATCAGCCCCAGCATTTT; v_call: TRBV3-1/TRBV3-2; j_call: TRBJ1-5; clone_size: .; d_call: .
cdr3_aa: CASSLEQFKTEAFF; cdr3_nt: TGCGCCAGCAGCTTGGAACAGTTTAAGACTGAAGCTTTCTTT; v_call: TRBV5-1; j_call: TRBJ1-1; clone_size: .; d_call: .
cdr3_aa: CASSLNGNEQFF; cdr3_nt: TGTGCCAGCAGCTTAAACGGCAATGAGCAGTTCTTC; v_call: TRBV7-7; j_call: TRBJ2-1; clone_size: .; d_call: .
cdr3_aa: CASSSGLALSTGELFF; cdr3_nt: TGTGCCAGCTCATCGGGACTAGCGCTTAGCACCGGGGAGCTGTTTTTT; v_call: TRBV18; j_call: TRBJ2-2; clone_size: .; d_call: TRBD2
cdr3_aa: CSAKRGNTIYF; cdr3_nt: TGCAGTGCGAAACGAGGAAACACCATATATTTT; v_call: TRBV20-1; j_call: TRBJ1-3; clone_size: .; d_call: .
cdr3_aa: CASRIIRDGDSPLHF; cdr3_nt: TGTGCCAGCAGGATTATCCGGGACGGGGATTCACCCCTCCACTTT; v_call: TRBV2; j_call: TRBJ1-6; clone_size: once; d_call: .
cdr3_aa: CASRDRVSTEAFF; cdr3_nt: TGTGCCAGCAGAGACAGGGTGAGCACTGAAGCTTTCTTT; v_call: TRBV6-5; j_call: TRBJ1-1; clone_size: .; d_call: TRBD1
cdr3_aa: CASSLGWYGYTF; cdr3_nt: TGTGCCAGCAGCCTCGGGTGGTATGGCTACACCTTC; v_call: TRBV6-2/TRBV6-3; j_call: TRBJ1-2; clone_size: .; d_call: .
cdr3_aa: CATSDSGQARYEQYF; cdr3_nt: TGTGCCACCAGTGACTCGGGACAGGCACGCTACGAGCAGTACTTC; v_call: TRBV24-1; j_call: TRBJ2-7; clone_size: .; d_call: TRBD1
cdr3_aa: CASRKQAPSSTGELFF; cdr3_nt: TGTGCCAGCAGGAAACAAGCTCCCTCGAGCACCGGGGAGCTGTTTTTT; v_call: TRBV2; j_call: TRBJ2-2; clone_size: .; d_call: .
cdr3_aa: CASSSGDYGYTF; cdr3_nt: TGTGCCAGCAGTTCGGGAGACTATGGCTACACCTTC; v_call: TRBV6-2/TRBV6-3; j_call: TRBJ1-2; clone_size: .; d_call: .
cdr3_aa: CASSTRDSLLGNEQFF; cdr3_nt: TGTGCCAGTAGTACCCGGGACAGCTTACTGGGGAATGAGCAGTTCTTC; v_call: TRBV19; j_call: TRBJ2-1; clone_size: .; d_call: TRBD1
cdr3_aa: CASSLKDRIKTYEQYF; cdr3_nt: TGTGCCAGCAGCCTAAAGGACAGAATCAAGACCTACGAGCAGTACTTC; v_call: TRBV12-1; j_call: TRBJ2-7; clone_size: once; d_call: .
cdr3_aa: CASSQEMGQGTPLHF; cdr3_nt: TGTGCCAGCAGCCAAGAAATGGGACAGGGGACACCCCTCCACTTT; v_call: TRBV3-1/TRBV3-2; j_call: TRBJ1-6; clone_size: .; d_call: TRBD1
cdr3_aa: CASRRDTSSYNEQFF; cdr3_nt: TGTGCCAGCAGACGGGACACAAGCTCCTACAATGAGCAGTTCTTC; v_call: TRBV14; j_call: TRBJ2-1; clone_size: .; d_call: .
cdr3_aa: CASSGRSLVHPQDTQYF; cdr3_nt: TGTGCCAGCAGTGGACGTTCGCTGGTCCACCCCCAAGATACGCAGTATTTT; v_call: TRBV2; j_call: TRBJ2-3; clone_size: .; d_call: .
cdr3_aa: CASSFSLGTGVNYGYTF; cdr3_nt: TGTGCCAGCAGCTTTTCCCTCGGGACAGGGGTTAACTATGGCTACACCTTC; v_call: TRBV7-9; j_call: TRBJ1-2; clone_size: .; d_call: TRBD1
cdr3_aa: CASSHGEANTEAFF; cdr3_nt: TGTGCCAGCAGCCATGGGGAGGCGAACACTGAAGCTTTCTTT; v_call: TRBV3-1/TRBV3-2; j_call: TRBJ1-1; clone_size: .; d_call: .
cdr3_aa: CASSLPGGGTEAFF; cdr3_nt: TGTGCCAGCAGCCTGCCAGGGGGCGGGACTGAAGCTTTCTTT; v_call: TRBV7-9; j_call: TRBJ1-1; clone_size: few; d_call: TRBD1
cdr3_aa: CASSPREGRNTEAFF; cdr3_nt: TGTGCCAGCAGCCCAAGGGAGGGGCGGAACACTGAAGCTTTCTTT; v_call: TRBV7-9; j_call: TRBJ1-1; clone_size: .; d_call: .
cdr3_aa: CASSQPGGDTEAFF; cdr3_nt: TGTGCCAGCAGCCAACCAGGGGGAGACACTGAAGCTTTCTTT; v_call: TRBV3-1/TRBV3-2; j_call: TRBJ1-1; clone_size: .; d_call: TRBD1
cdr3_aa: CASSPEALTGNTIYF; cdr3_nt: TGTGCCAGCTCACCGGAGGCGCTTACTGGAAACACCATATATTTT; v_call: TRBV18; j_call: TRBJ1-3; clone_size: .; d_call: .
cdr3_aa: CASSLGLGANVLTF; cdr3_nt: TGTGCCAGCAGCCTGGGTTTGGGGGCCAACGTCCTGACTTTC; v_call: TRBV5-6; j_call: TRBJ2-6; clone_size: .; d_call: .
cdr3_aa: CASSSGAWDNQPQHF; cdr3_nt: TGTGCCAGCAGCAGCGGGGCGTGGGACAATCAGCCCCAGCATTTT; v_call: TRBV5-5; j_call: TRBJ1-5; clone_size: .; d_call: .
cdr3_aa: CASSDPTGSQNYGYTF; cdr3_nt: TGTGCCAGTAGCGATCCGACAGGGAGCCAAAACTATGGCTACACCTTC; v_call: TRBV19; j_call: TRBJ1-2; clone_size: once; d_call: TRBD1
cdr3_aa: CASSRGRRTNYGYTF; cdr3_nt: TGTGCCAGCAGTCGGGGACGGCGAACTAACTATGGCTACACCTTC; v_call: TRBV3-1/TRBV3-2; j_call: TRBJ1-2; clone_size: many; d_call: .
cdr3_aa: CASSEDRGSNSPLHF; cdr3_nt: TGTGCCAGCAGCGAAGACAGGGGGTCTAATTCACCCCTCCACTTT; v_call: TRBV13; j_call: TRBJ1-6; clone_size: .; d_call: TRBD1
cdr3_aa: CASNFWDEAFF; cdr3_nt: TGTGCCAGCAACTTCTGGGACGAAGCTTTCTTT; v_call: TRBV7-9; j_call: TRBJ1-1; clone_size: .; d_call: .
cdr3_aa: CASSSVLVRGITYNEQFF; cdr3_nt: TGTGCCAGCAGTTCTGTGCTAGTCAGGGGCATCACCTACAATGAGCAGTTCTTC; v_call: TRBV27; j_call: TRBJ2-1; clone_size: .; d_call: .
cdr3_aa: CASTFTGQGTGELFF; cdr3_nt: TGTGCCAGCACCTTCACAGGGCAAGGCACCGGGGAGCTGTTTTTT; v_call: TRBV6-5; j_call: TRBJ2-2; clone_size: .; d_call: .
cdr3_aa: CSVEEESSYEQYF; cdr3_nt: TGCAGCGTTGAGGAGGAGAGCTCCTACGAGCAGTACTTC; v_call: TRBV29-1; j_call: TRBJ2-7; clone_size: .; d_call: .
cdr3_aa: CASSDRGYGTQYF; cdr3_nt: TGTGCCAGCAGTGACAGGGGCTACGGGACCCAGTACTTC; v_call: TRBV6-1; j_call: TRBJ2-5; clone_size: .; d_call: .
cdr3_aa: CASSLTGVKDSPLHF; cdr3_nt: TGTGCCAGCAGCCTAACAGGGGTGAAAGATTCACCCCTCCACTTT; v_call: TRBV7-9; j_call: TRBJ1-6; clone_size: .; d_call: TRBD1
cdr3_aa: CASTGATEAFF; cdr3_nt: TGTGCCAGCACGGGAGCCACTGAAGCTTTCTTT; v_call: TRBV5-5; j_call: TRBJ1-1; clone_size: once; d_call: .
cdr3_aa: CASSSLIDQREQYF; cdr3_nt: TGCGCCAGCAGCTCCCTAATAGACCAGCGCGAGCAGTACTTC; v_call: TRBV5-1; j_call: TRBJ2-7; clone_size: .; d_call: .
cdr3_aa: CASTQEPGLANSPLHF; cdr3_nt: TGCGCCAGCACGCAGGAACCAGGGTTGGCTAATTCACCCCTCCACTTT; v_call: TRBV4-1; j_call: TRBJ1-6; clone_size: .; d_call: .
cdr3_aa: CASSYSWTEAFF; cdr3_nt: TGTGCCAGCAGTTACTCGTGGACTGAAGCTTTCTTT; v_call: TRBV6-2/TRBV6-3; j_call: TRBJ1-1; clone_size: .; d_call: .
cdr3_aa: CASSLLAGTDTGELFF; cdr3_nt: TGTGCCAGCAGCTTACTCGCAGGGACCGACACCGGGGAGCTGTTTTTT; v_call: TRBV7-2; j_call: TRBJ2-2; clone_size: few; d_call: .
cdr3_aa: CASSSYTTDTQYF; cdr3_nt: TGTGCCAGCAGTTCGTACACCACAGATACGCAGTATTTT; v_call: TRBV27; j_call: TRBJ2-3; clone_size: .; d_call: .
cdr3_aa: CASSVMGGNTIYF; cdr3_nt: TGTGCCAGCAGTGTCATGGGTGGAAACACCATATATTTT; v_call: TRBV2; j_call: TRBJ1-3; clone_size: .; d_call: .
cdr3_aa: CASSLKGHTEAFF; cdr3_nt: TGTGCCAGCAGCTTAAAGGGTCACACTGAAGCTTTCTTT; v_call: TRBV7-3; j_call: TRBJ1-1; clone_size: .; d_call: .
cdr3_aa: CASSPWGAKTEAFF; cdr3_nt: TGCGCCAGCAGTCCCTGGGGGGCGAAAACTGAAGCTTTCTTT; v_call: TRBV5-1; j_call: TRBJ1-1; clone_size: .; d_call: .
cdr3_aa: CSVAEGASNQPQHF; cdr3_nt: TGCAGCGTTGCAGAGGGAGCCTCCAATCAGCCCCAGCATTTT; v_call: TRBV29-1; j_call: TRBJ1-5; clone_size: once; d_call: .
cdr3_aa: CASSGGGVGEKLFF; cdr3_nt: TGTGCCAGCAGCGGAGGGGGCGTCGGCGAAAAACTGTTTTTT; v_call: TRBV9; j_call: TRBJ1-4; clone_size: once; d_call: TRBD1
cdr3_aa: CASSEPGGNTGELFF; cdr3_nt: TGTGCCAGCAGTGAACCAGGGGGCAACACCGGGGAGCTGTTTTTT; v_call: TRBV6-1; j_call: TRBJ2-2; clone_size: .; d_call: TRBD1
cdr3_aa: CASSQDPARGKGYTEAFF; cdr3_nt: TGTGCCAGCAGCCAAGATCCCGCCAGGGGGAAGGGGTACACTGAAGCTTTCTTT; v_call: TRBV14; j_call: TRBJ1-1; clone_size: once; d_call: TRBD1
cdr3_aa: CASRLGANSPLHF; cdr3_nt: TGTGCCAGCAGGCTGGGGGCTAATTCACCCCTCCACTTT; v_call: TRBV25-1; j_call: TRBJ1-6; clone_size: once; d_call: .
cdr3_aa: CASSYRDSNQPQHF; cdr3_nt: TGTGCCAGCAGTTATCGGGACAGCAATCAGCCCCAGCATTTT; v_call: TRBV6-5; j_call: TRBJ1-5; clone_size: .; d_call: .